Listed below are T cell receptor beta chains from one sample, sequenced in a study of shared clonotypes between healthy human individuals. The data were produced by immunoSEQ multiplex PCR, yet TCRdb's version contains in-frame clones alone and is incomplete. The sample shows about 2.4 million clones, under 95% of them seen only once. Sequenced: naive CD4+ T cells from PBMCs. The receptor source for this set is a man between 18 and 29 years old in good health. Some clones in this sample may be carry-over from other donors' samples. Each CDR3 is given with its conserved first and last residue. A D gene is named only where the DNA matches it firmly. Size is stated for part of the rows, as once, few or many counts, or as a class when the clone is expanded.

clone_size: .; v_call: TRBV6-5; d_call: TRBD2; j_call: TRBJ2-1; cdr3_aa: CASSPLAGGYNEQFF; cdr3_nt: TGTGCCAGCAGTCCGCTAGCGGGGGGATACAATGAGCAGTTCTTC
clone_size: .; v_call: TRBV4-3; d_call: .; j_call: TRBJ2-1; cdr3_aa: CASSQARGLPIEQFF; cdr3_nt: TGCGCCAGCAGCCAAGCTAGAGGGCTCCCGATAGAGCAGTTCTTC
clone_size: .; v_call: TRBV7-9; d_call: .; j_call: TRBJ2-5; cdr3_aa: CASSYRSGHPRETQYF; cdr3_nt: TGTGCCAGCAGCTACAGATCAGGACACCCCCGGGAGACCCAGTACTTC
clone_size: .; v_call: TRBV5-1; d_call: TRBD1; j_call: TRBJ1-1; cdr3_aa: CASSGGTGNTEAFF; cdr3_nt: TGCGCCAGCAGCGGGGGGACAGGCAACACTGAAGCTTTCTTT
clone_size: .; v_call: TRBV5-1; d_call: TRBD2; j_call: TRBJ2-7; cdr3_aa: CASSSGQLLAGGPRQYF; cdr3_nt: TGCGCCAGCAGCTCTGGGCAGTTACTAGCGGGAGGGCCCCGGCAGTACTTC
clone_size: .; v_call: TRBV28; d_call: TRBD2; j_call: TRBJ2-3; cdr3_aa: CASSLQLAGSTDTQYF; cdr3_nt: TGTGCCAGCAGTTTACAGCTAGCGGGGAGCACAGATACGCAGTATTTT
clone_size: .; v_call: TRBV7-2; d_call: TRBD1; j_call: TRBJ2-7; cdr3_aa: CASSIDRGPGYEQYF; cdr3_nt: TGTGCCAGCAGCATCGACAGGGGGCCTGGGTACGAGCAGTACTTC
clone_size: .; v_call: TRBV2; d_call: TRBD2; j_call: TRBJ2-3; cdr3_aa: CASSDRLAGNTDTQYF; cdr3_nt: TGTGCCAGCAGTGATAGACTAGCGGGGAACACAGATACGCAGTATTTT
clone_size: .; v_call: TRBV4-2; d_call: .; j_call: TRBJ1-2; cdr3_aa: CASSPGGGFDGYTF; cdr3_nt: TGTGCCAGCAGCCCCGGCGGGGGTTTTGATGGCTACACCTTC
clone_size: .; v_call: TRBV28; d_call: TRBD1; j_call: TRBJ1-2; cdr3_aa: CASALTNVGGGYTF; cdr3_nt: TGTGCCAGCGCATTAACTAACGTAGGGGGCGGCTACACCTTC
clone_size: .; v_call: TRBV25-1; d_call: .; j_call: TRBJ2-3; cdr3_aa: CASTDQRTQYF; cdr3_nt: TGTGCCAGCACCGACCAACGAACGCAGTATTTT
clone_size: .; v_call: TRBV7-2; d_call: .; j_call: TRBJ1-1; cdr3_aa: CASSPQGSNTEAFF; cdr3_nt: TGTGCCAGCAGCCCCCAGGGTTCGAACACTGAAGCTTTCTTT
clone_size: .; v_call: TRBV19; d_call: .; j_call: TRBJ2-5; cdr3_aa: CASSRLSRGETQYF; cdr3_nt: TGTGCCAGTAGTCGACTGAGCAGAGGAGAGACCCAGTACTTC
clone_size: .; v_call: TRBV28; d_call: .; j_call: TRBJ1-1; cdr3_aa: CASSLSFGMNTEAFF; cdr3_nt: TGTGCCAGCAGTTTAAGCTTCGGTATGAACACTGAAGCTTTCTTT
clone_size: .; v_call: TRBV7-2; d_call: .; j_call: TRBJ2-1; cdr3_aa: CASSLATARSYNEQFF; cdr3_nt: TGTGCCAGCAGCTTAGCGACAGCCCGCTCCTACAATGAGCAGTTCTTC
clone_size: .; v_call: TRBV28; d_call: .; j_call: TRBJ2-2; cdr3_aa: CASSTRTRAGELFF; cdr3_nt: TGTGCCAGCAGTACACGGACCCGCGCCGGGGAGCTGTTTTTT
clone_size: .; v_call: TRBV13; d_call: TRBD2; j_call: TRBJ2-3; cdr3_aa: CASRREAGTDTQYF; cdr3_nt: TGTGCCAGCAGACGGGAGGCGGGCACAGATACGCAGTATTTT
clone_size: .; v_call: TRBV7-3; d_call: .; j_call: TRBJ2-3; cdr3_aa: CASSLRGPEPDTQYF; cdr3_nt: TGTGCCAGCAGCTTAAGAGGGCCTGAACCAGATACGCAGTATTTT
clone_size: .; v_call: TRBV7-2; d_call: TRBD2; j_call: TRBJ2-7; cdr3_aa: CASSSISSGRAYEQYF; cdr3_nt: TGTGCCAGCAGCTCGATCTCTAGCGGGAGGGCCTACGAGCAGTACTTC
clone_size: .; v_call: TRBV2; d_call: .; j_call: TRBJ1-5; cdr3_aa: CASRYTQPQHF; cdr3_nt: TGTGCCAGCAGGTACACTCAGCCCCAGCATTTT
clone_size: .; v_call: TRBV18; d_call: .; j_call: TRBJ2-7; cdr3_aa: CASSPSTRGYEQYF; cdr3_nt: TGTGCCAGCTCACCATCGACTAGGGGCTACGAGCAGTACTTC
clone_size: .; v_call: TRBV28; d_call: TRBD1; j_call: TRBJ1-1; cdr3_aa: CASFEGGSGTQNTEAFF; cdr3_nt: TGTGCCAGCTTCGAAGGGGGCTCTGGGACCCAAAACACTGAAGCTTTCTTT
clone_size: .; v_call: TRBV28; d_call: TRBD1; j_call: TRBJ2-2; cdr3_aa: CASSQGGAGTGELFF; cdr3_nt: TGTGCCAGCAGTCAAGGGGGCGCCGGCACCGGGGAGCTGTTTTTT
clone_size: .; v_call: TRBV11-2; d_call: .; j_call: TRBJ1-1; cdr3_aa: CASSLWTEEAFF; cdr3_nt: TGTGCCAGCAGCCTCTGGACAGAAGAAGCTTTCTTT
clone_size: .; v_call: TRBV11-2; d_call: TRBD1; j_call: TRBJ1-4; cdr3_aa: CASSPMGQPFNEKLFF; cdr3_nt: TGTGCCAGCAGCCCAATGGGACAGCCCTTTAATGAAAAACTGTTTTTT
clone_size: .; v_call: TRBV6-5; d_call: .; j_call: TRBJ2-5; cdr3_aa: CASSYGQETQYF; cdr3_nt: TGTGCCAGCAGTTACGGACAAGAGACCCAGTACTTC
clone_size: once; v_call: TRBV28; d_call: .; j_call: TRBJ2-7; cdr3_aa: CASSAGGRPYEQYF; cdr3_nt: TGTGCCAGCAGCGCCGGTGGAAGGCCCTACGAGCAGTACTTC
clone_size: .; v_call: TRBV7-2; d_call: .; j_call: TRBJ2-7; cdr3_aa: CASSLVASYEQYF; cdr3_nt: TGTGCCAGCAGCTTAGTGGCGTCCTACGAGCAGTACTTC
clone_size: few; v_call: TRBV7-9; d_call: .; j_call: TRBJ1-5; cdr3_aa: CASALNGAQPQHF; cdr3_nt: TGTGCCAGCGCCCTTAACGGAGCTCAGCCCCAGCATTTT
clone_size: .; v_call: TRBV5-1; d_call: TRBD2; j_call: TRBJ2-3; cdr3_aa: CASSVSTSGDTDTQYF; cdr3_nt: TGCGCCAGCAGCGTAAGCACTAGCGGGGACACAGATACGCAGTATTTT
clone_size: .; v_call: TRBV28; d_call: .; j_call: TRBJ2-3; cdr3_aa: CASTNYGSSSTDTQYF; cdr3_nt: TGTGCCAGCACTAATTACGGATCTTCTAGCACAGATACGCAGTATTTT